One sample yielded the 20 T cell receptor beta chains listed below, sequenced in a study of blood T cell repertoires in COVID-19. Libraries were prepared by immunoSEQ multiplex PCR; TCRdb keeps only in-frame clonotypes and omits some of them. This table has around 200,000 clones, approximately 90% appearing once. The sequenced material came from peripheral blood. All receptors come from a woman in her late teens or twenties who had recovered from COVID-19.

In its sample, this clone was seen once. The chain is built from TRBV7-2 and TRBJ2-3, with 12 bases aligning to TRBD2. V was pared by 8 bases and J by 2 bases, with 8 bases of the junction left unmatched. The germline V gene encodes CDR1 SGHTA and CDR2 FQGNSA. There are 16 residues in the CDR3. The CDR3 coding sequence is TGTGCCAGCGCCCCTGGACTAGCGGGACCCACAGATACGCAGTATTTT. Amino acids: CASAPGLAGPTDTQYF.

The genes are TRBV19 and TRBJ2-1; 11 nucleotides agree with TRBD1. This CDR3 has 16 residues. V lost 5 bases, J lost 4 bases, and 7 bases stayed unmatched. The germline V gene encodes CDR1 LNHDA and CDR2 SQIVND (reference sequence). The CDR3 DNA is TGTGCCAGTAGTCTCCGGGACAGGGGGTATTACAATGAGCAGTTCTTC. Encoded protein: CASSLRDRGYYNEQFF. Full variable domain (rest looked up from reference TRBV19 and TRBJ2-1): DGGITQSPKYLFRKEGQNVTLSCEQNLNHDAMYWYRQDPGQGLRLIYYSQIVNDFQKGDIAEGYSVSREKKESFPLTVTSAQKNPTAFYLCASSLRDRGYYNEQFFGPGTRLTVL.

The V call is TRBV25-1, the J call TRBJ2-7, with TRBD1 matching over 9 bases. V shed 3 bases, J shed 5 bases, and the junction held 5 bases outside the gene matches. The CDR3 spans 14 residues. Per the germline V gene, CDR1 is MGHDK and CDR2 is SYGVNS. The CDR3 here is CASSDGTGLNEQYF. In nucleotides, the CDR3 is TGTGCCAGCAGTGACGGGACAGGGCTCAACGAGCAGTACTTC.

CDR3 DNA sequence: TGTGCCAGCAGCCAGGGAAGTAATGAAGCTTTCTTT. Residues: CASSQGSNEAFF. This rearrangement joins TRBV6-5 to TRBJ1-1, with a weak D call TRBD1 (5 bases). CDR3 length equals 12 residues. V gave up 6 bases and J gave up 7 bases, with 12 bases separating them. Germline assignment: CDR1 MNHEY and CDR2 SVGAGI.

V and J are TRBV10-3 and TRBJ2-1, with unresolved D. The CDR3 consists of 13 residues. Germline CDR1 is ENHRY and CDR2 is SYGVKD. Trimming cost V 2 bases and J 8 bases, with 10 bases left between them. CDR3 residues: CAISEASRDEQFF. DNA for the CDR3: TGTGCCATCAGTGAGGCTAGTCGAGATGAGCAGTTCTTC.

V usage is TRBV9 and J usage is TRBJ1-2; 8 bases fit TRBD1. The V gene's germline CDR1 is SGDLS and CDR2 YYNGEE. This CDR3 has 16 amino acids. Unmatched junction bases numbered 9, after V lost 4 bases and J lost 1 base. The CDR3 protein is CASSPRTGLGNYGYTF. For the CDR3, the DNA is TGTGCCAGCAGCCCGCGGACAGGGTTAGGTAACTATGGCTACACCTTC.

The chain employs TRBV30 and TRBJ1-3; D is uncertain. From germline, CDR1 is GTSNPN and CDR2 SVGIG (reference sequence). The CDR3 length is 11 residues. With 5 bases removed from V and 3 bases from J, the gap between germline ends came to 5 bases. DNA for the CDR3: TGTGCCTGGGCCCTTGGAAACACCATATATTTT. Its translation is CAWALGNTIYF.

This clone turned up a few times. This chain joins TRBV6-5 and TRBJ2-7; tentative D call: TRBD1 (6 bases). The CDR3 has 13 residues. Germline CDR1 reads MNHEY; CDR2 reads SVGAGI. The ends were cut back, 8 bases at V and 1 base at J, with 12 bases in the middle. CDR3 sequence (DNA): TGTGCCAGCCGACCAGGGGAGTCCTACGAGCAGTACTTC. Protein: CASRPGESYEQYF.

V and J are TRBV10-3 and TRBJ1-4; D uncertain. Germline CDR1 reads ENHRY; CDR2 reads SYGVKD. Trimming took 1 base from V and 3 from J, leaving 12 bases between them. There are 16 residues in the CDR3. CDR3 in DNA: TGTGCCATCAGTGAGTTAAGGCCAGGATCTAATGAAAAACTGTTTTTT. Its translation: CAISELRPGSNEKLFF.

CDR3 sequence: CASSGTDTGELFF. The CDR3 DNA reads TGTGCCAGCAGTGGGACAGACACCGGGGAGCTGTTTTTT. The chain carries TRBV6-4 and TRBJ2-2, with TRBD1 as a possible D gene (6 bases). Per germline, CDR1 MRHNA and CDR2 SNTAGT. This CDR3 comprises 13 residues. Trimming shortened V by 4 bases and J by 3 bases, and 6 bases separated the two germline ends.

The J gene is TRBJ2-4, the V gene TRBV5-4, with 8 bases identical to TRBD1. This CDR3 is built from 15 residues. Germline V gene sequence: CDR1 SGHNT, CDR2 YYREEE (reference sequence). After removal of 0 bases from V and 9 bases from J, the junction contained 8 bases not matched to a gene. The DNA for the CDR3 is TGTGCCAGCAGCTTGGCCCAGGGGGCCGGGGGCATTCAGTACTTC. It specifies CASSLAQGAGGIQYF.

The chain combines TRBV6-5 with TRBJ1-3; weak D call: TRBD1 (6 bases). Germline V lookup: CDR1 MNHEY, CDR2 SVGAGI. This CDR3 comprises 15 residues. Trimming removed 0 bases at V and 2 bases at J, with 8 bases between. CDR3 residues: CASSYSNRAGNTIYF. In DNA form, the CDR3 reads TGTGCCAGCAGTTACTCGAACAGGGCTGGAAACACCATATATTTT.

The chain couples TRBV18 to TRBJ2-5, with D unclear. Germline V gene sequence: CDR1 KGHSH, CDR2 LQKENI. The CDR3 is 16 amino acids. Trimming left V 3 bases short and J 0 bases short, with 14 bases between. In DNA, the CDR3 is TGTGCCAGCTCACCCAGGTCACAGAATTACCAAGAGACCCAGTACTTC. Translation gives CASSPRSQNYQETQYF.

This clone has only one observation. The V gene is TRBV7-3, the J gene TRBJ1-1; 11 bases agree with TRBD1. In germline, CDR1 is SGHTA, CDR2 FQGTGA. The trim removed 5 bases at V and 4 bases at J, leaving 3 bases unmatched. The CDR3 has 14 residues. CDR3 DNA: TGTGCCAGCAGCGCGGACAGGGGGCCCACTGAAGCTTTCTTT. Amino acid sequence: CASSADRGPTEAFF.

CDR3 coding DNA: TGTGCCAGTAGATCTGGGCTAACTTCATACTACAATGAGCAGTTCTTC. It specifies CASRSGLTSYYNEQFF. The chain joins TRBV19 to TRBJ2-1; no reliable D call. V gave up 6 bases and J gave up 3 bases, with 18 bases separating them. Germline CDR1 is LNHDA and CDR2 is SQIVND (reference sequence). The CDR3 totals 16 residues. The full variable domain, rest sourced from reference TRBV19 and TRBJ2-1, is DGGITQSPKYLFRKEGQNVTLSCEQNLNHDAMYWYRQDPGQGLRLIYYSQIVNDFQKGDIAEGYSVSREKKESFPLTVTSAQKNPTAFYLCASRSGLTSYYNEQFFGPGTRLTVL.

The J gene is TRBJ2-7, the V gene TRBV6-5; 8 bases are shared with TRBD2. Per the germline V gene, CDR1 is MNHEY and CDR2 is SVGAGI. The CDR3 consists of 13 residues. Trimming removed 6 bases from V and 2 bases from J; junction bases left unmatched: 3. CDR3 amino acids: CASRTSGAYEQYF. CDR3 nucleotide sequence: TGTGCCAGCAGAACTAGCGGAGCCTACGAGCAGTACTTC.

The chain employs TRBV30 and TRBJ2-1, with 8 bases fitting TRBD1. The germline gives CDR1 GTSNPN, CDR2 SVGIG (reference sequence). This CDR3 has 14 amino acids. Unmatched junction bases numbered 8, after V lost 5 bases and J lost 5 bases. CDR3 sequence: CAWQDRVTDNEQFF. In DNA form, the CDR3 reads TGTGCCTGGCAGGACAGGGTGACGGACAATGAGCAGTTCTTC. The variable domain in full, with the rest retrieved from reference TRBV30 and TRBJ2-1, is SQTIHQWPATLVQPVGSPLSLECTVEGTSNPNLYWYRQAAGRGLQLLFYSVGIGQISSEVPQNLSASRPQDRQFILSSKKLLLSDSGFYLCAWQDRVTDNEQFFGPGTRLTVL.

This chain joins TRBV6-5 and TRBJ1-4; D is undetermined. With 4 bases removed from V and 2 bases from J, the gap between germline ends came to 8 bases. Germline CDR1 MNHEY, CDR2 SVGAGI. This CDR3 contains 14 residues. The CDR3 DNA reads as TGTGCCAGCAGTTCCCCGGTTACTAATGAAAAACTGTTTTTT. Translating gives CASSSPVTNEKLFF.

V is TRBV19 and J is TRBJ2-7, with 7 positions matching TRBD1. V lost 5 bases to trimming and J lost 9 bases; unmatched junction nucleotides: 10. Germline V gene lookup returns CDR1 LNHDA and CDR2 SQIVND (reference sequence). This CDR3 has 13 amino acids. CDR3 protein: CASSAADRVVQYF. The CDR3, as DNA: TGTGCCAGTAGTGCGGCCGACAGGGTGGTGCAGTACTTC.

The V gene is TRBV29-1, the J gene TRBJ2-2; 7 nucleotides match TRBD2. The CDR3 extends over 14 amino acids. V trimming: 3 bases; J trimming: 2 bases; junction bases outside the gene matches: 3. Germline V CDR1 and CDR2: SQVTM, ANQGSEA. CDR3 protein: CSVDGGSNTGELFF. CDR3 DNA sequence: TGCAGCGTTGATGGCGGGAGTAACACCGGGGAGCTGTTTTTT.